This T cell receptor beta chain was sequenced for a study of cytomegalovirus exposure and HLA in healthy donors. The study, taken as a whole, reports: The listing of about 150 TCR beta chains classed them as cytomegalovirus-associated. In a later analysis, donors in an Asian-associated ancestry cluster reportedly had fewer N-insertions in productive TCRs than the cohort mean.

Turning to this clone: No antigen is known for it.

The PCR contained 60 Vbeta and 13 Jbeta primers. Only in-frame clones appear in the TCRdb table, and some are missing; sequencing was by immunoSEQ multiplex PCR. Of 150,000 to 200,000 clones listed, roughly 78% are singletons. The TCR was taken from a girl aged 5-17 years in good health and CMV-seropositive. Sequenced sample: PBMCs.

Written as DNA, the CDR3 is TGCGCCAGCAGTGAGTCGGCCCAATATTCACCCCTCCACTTT. This codes for CASSESAQYSPLHF. The V and J genes are TRBV10-2 and TRBJ1-6, with unresolved D. Germline-derived CDR1 and CDR2 are WSHSY and SAAADI. V lost 0 bases, J lost 8 bases, and 8 bases lay in between. This CDR3 comprises 14 residues.